The rows below give T cell receptor beta chains drawn from one sample of a study of blood T cell repertoires in COVID-19. Assay used: immunoSEQ multiplex PCR; TCRdb lists only in-frame clones, some missing. Here the sample spans fewer than 300,000 clones, approximately 90% being singletons. The specimen sequenced was peripheral blood. These receptors all stem from a man between 60 and 75 years old who had recovered from COVID-19. CDR3s include the opening cysteine and the closing phenylalanine or tryptophan. A D gene is named only where the DNA matches it firmly. Clone sizes are given selectively: once, few, many, or a class where the clone is expanded.

V	size	D	J	DNA	CDR3
TRBV5-1	NA	NA	TRBJ2-1	TGCGCCAGCAGCAATGGGGGGTATTTGGATGAGCAGTTCTTC	CASSNGGYLDEQFF
TRBV5-4	NA	TRBD1	TRBJ1-1	TGTGCCAGCAGCTTCCCGGGACAGGACACTGAAGCTTTCTTT	CASSFPGQDTEAFF
TRBV5-1	NA	TRBD2	TRBJ2-1	TGCGCCAGCAGCTTGGTACCGGGCGGGGGGGCCATTGAGCAGTTCTTC	CASSLVPGGGAIEQFF
TRBV29-1	NA	TRBD2	TRBJ2-7	TGCAGCGTTGAAGCTCATCGGGGGGGTATCTCCTACGAGCAGTACTTC	CSVEAHRGGISYEQYF
TRBV3-1/TRBV3-2	few	NA	TRBJ1-2	TGTGCCAGCAGCCAAGATTGGAGGGGCCCTTATGGCTACACCTTC	CASSQDWRGPYGYTF
TRBV6-5	few	NA	TRBJ1-2	TGTGCCAGCAGAACGGGACACCACGGCTACACCTTC	CASRTGHHGYTF
TRBV7-3	NA	TRBD2	TRBJ2-3	TGTGCCAGCAGCTCTAGCGGGGGGCGCACAGATACGCAGTATTTT	CASSSSGGRTDTQYF
TRBV6-5	NA	TRBD1	TRBJ1-2	TGTGCCAGCAGCCAGAGAGGGACAGGAGTTTATGGCTACACCTTC	CASSQRGTGVYGYTF
TRBV5-1	NA	NA	TRBJ2-3	TGCGCCAGCAGCTTCCCGGGAAGCACAGATACGCAGTATTTT	CASSFPGSTDTQYF
TRBV19	NA	NA	TRBJ2-7	TGTGCCAGTAGTATAGTAGGACAGCCTTACTCCTACGAGCAGTACTTC	CASSIVGQPYSYEQYF
TRBV19	few	TRBD1	TRBJ2-5	TGTGCCAGTAGTGGGACAGGGGGGAAAGAGACCCAGTACTTC	CASSGTGGKETQYF
TRBV5-6	few	TRBD1	TRBJ1-5	TGTGCCAGCAGCATTGACAGGGGGAGCAATCAGCCCCAGCATTTT	CASSIDRGSNQPQHF
TRBV6-6	NA	TRBD2	TRBJ2-1	TGTGCCAGCAGTTCCACTAGCGGGGGGGCCAATGAGCAGTTCTTC	CASSSTSGGANEQFF
TRBV9	NA	NA	TRBJ1-6	TGTGCCAGCAGCGTAGGAGCGGGGAATTCACCCCTCCACTTT	CASSVGAGNSPLHF
TRBV6-5	NA	NA	TRBJ2-7	TGTGCCAGCAGTTACGTCCCTGCCTACGAGCAGTACTTC	CASSYVPAYEQYF
TRBV5-8	NA	TRBD1	TRBJ1-5	TGTGCCAGCAGCAAGGACAGGGGGCCCAATCAGCCCCAGCATTTT	CASSKDRGPNQPQHF
TRBV6-2/TRBV6-3	few	NA	TRBJ1-5	TGTGCCAGCAGTTCGAACTCCAATCAGCCCCAGCATTTT	CASSSNSNQPQHF
TRBV19	NA	TRBD1	TRBJ1-6	TGTGCCAGTAGTATCCAAGACAGGGCTTTCTCCTATAATTCACCCCTCCACTTT	CASSIQDRAFSYNSPLHF
TRBV6-1	NA	NA	TRBJ2-1	TGTGCCAGCAGTGAAGTCGACAGCCTATCCAGTGAGCAGTTCTTC	CASSEVDSLSSEQFF
TRBV5-4	NA	TRBD1	TRBJ2-7	TGTGCCAGCAGCGACCGGACAGGGAGGCCCCACGAGCAGTACTTC	CASSDRTGRPHEQYF
TRBV21-1	NA	NA	TRBJ1-5	TGTGCCAGCACCCACCCGGTAGAGGGGGCGGAAAGTCAGCCCCAGCATTTT	CASTHPVEGAESQPQHF
TRBV12-3/TRBV12-4	NA	TRBD1	TRBJ2-7	TGTGCCAACCACGACAGGGGCTACGAGCAGTACTTC	CANHDRGYEQYF
TRBV7-8	NA	TRBD1	TRBJ2-2	TGTGCCAGCAGCATCAACCGGGACAGACCGACGAACACCGGGGAGCTGTTTTTT	CASSINRDRPTNTGELFF
TRBV10-3	NA	TRBD2	TRBJ2-5	TGTGCCATTCGGAAAAACCCGGGACTAGCGGGCTCAGCGCGGGAGACCCAGTACTTC	CAIRKNPGLAGSARETQYF
TRBV5-4	NA	NA	TRBJ1-4	TGTGCCAGCAGCTTAGGAGGGTCTGAGGAAAAACTGTTTTTT	CASSLGGSEEKLFF
TRBV5-1	NA	TRBD1	TRBJ1-2	TGCGCCAGCAGCCGGGACAGCCTTGTGGGTGGCTACACCTTC	CASSRDSLVGGYTF
TRBV10-2	NA	NA	TRBJ2-5	TGCGCCAGCAGGGGGGGACGCTGGGGCAAAGAGACCCAGTACTTC	CASRGGRWGKETQYF
TRBV6-5	NA	NA	TRBJ1-4	TGTGCCAGCAGGGGCGGGGGGGGATTTGAAAAACTGTTTTTT	CASRGGGGFEKLFF
TRBV5-1	NA	NA	TRBJ2-7	TGCGCCAGCAGCACCGGACACACCGGCACCTACGAGCAGTACTTC	CASSTGHTGTYEQYF
TRBV4-1	few	NA	TRBJ1-1	TGCGCCAGCAGCCAAGTCTGGACAGCCATTGGGACTGAAGCTTTCTTT	CASSQVWTAIGTEAFF
TRBV9	NA	NA	TRBJ1-6	TGTGCCAGCAGCACCGAACTTGGTTCACCCCTCCACTTT	CASSTELGSPLHF
TRBV19	NA	NA	TRBJ2-5	TGTGCCATCGCCCGGGACACAGAAGCAGCCCAGTACTTC	CAIARDTEAAQYF
TRBV2	NA	NA	TRBJ1-2	TGTGCCAGCAGAGCAGGGGAATATGGCTACACCTTC	CASRAGEYGYTF
TRBV4-1	NA	TRBD1	TRBJ1-5	TGCGCCAGCAGCCAAGAGCGTACAGGGGTGGGCAATCAGCCCCAGCATTTT	CASSQERTGVGNQPQHF
TRBV9	NA	NA	TRBJ2-1	TGTGCCAGCACCCTCCCTTCCTTCTCCAATGAGCAGTTCTTC	CASTLPSFSNEQFF
TRBV2	once	NA	TRBJ1-1	TGTGCCAGCAGTGAAGCGTTGCAGGGGACCACTGAAGCTTTCTTT	CASSEALQGTTEAFF
TRBV7-2	few	NA	TRBJ1-6	TGTGCCAGCAGCTCACCGACAGCTACCTATAATTCACCCCTCCACTTT	CASSSPTATYNSPLHF
TRBV6-5	once	TRBD1	TRBJ2-2	TGTGCCAGCAGGATACAGGGGGTAAACACCGGGGAGCTGTTTTTT	CASRIQGVNTGELFF
TRBV12-3/TRBV12-4	once	NA	TRBJ1-5	TGTGCCAGCAGTATGACAGGCAGGCCCCAGCATTTT	CASSMTGRPQHF
TRBV5-4	NA	NA	TRBJ2-1	TGTGCCAGCAGCCCGACTGGAAATGAGCAGTTCTTC	CASSPTGNEQFF
TRBV15	NA	TRBD2	TRBJ2-7	TGTGCCACCAGCATCGGACTAGCGACCGAGCAGTACTTC	CATSIGLATEQYF
TRBV6-2/TRBV6-3	NA	NA	TRBJ1-1	TGTGCCAGCAGTTACCCCTCCCGGACAGTGAACACTGAAGCTTTCTTT	CASSYPSRTVNTEAFF
TRBV20-1	NA	NA	TRBJ1-1	TGCAGTGCATATTGGGGGGCTGAAGCTTTCTTT	CSAYWGAEAFF
TRBV5-1	NA	NA	TRBJ2-2	TGCGCCAGCAGCTCCCTAGGGGGCACCGGGGAGCTGTTTTTT	CASSSLGGTGELFF
TRBV29-1	once	NA	TRBJ2-5	TGCAGCGCATCAGGGGCGACCCAAGAGACCCAGTACTTC	CSASGATQETQYF
TRBV7-3	NA	NA	TRBJ2-5	TGTGCCAGCAGCGCGGCGGGGGCCGGGGGTCAAGAGACCCAGTACTTC	CASSAAGAGGQETQYF
TRBV5-4	NA	TRBD1	TRBJ2-7	TGTGCCAGCAGCACGGGCGGGGACAGGGGGTTGTACGAGCAGTACTTC	CASSTGGDRGLYEQYF
TRBV11-2	few	TRBD1	TRBJ2-7	TGTGCCAGCAGACCACCGGGACAGGGATTCGCGCAGTACTTC	CASRPPGQGFAQYF
TRBV7-2	NA	TRBD1	TRBJ2-1	TGTGCCAGCAGCTTAAGAAGGACAGGGCAAATCTATGAGCAGTTCTTC	CASSLRRTGQIYEQFF
TRBV12-3/TRBV12-4	few	NA	TRBJ1-1	TGTGCCAGCAGCCGGGCTGAAGCTTTCTTT	CASSRAEAFF
TRBV7-2	NA	NA	TRBJ2-2	TGTGCCAGCAGCTTAGTTGGGAGTGGCGCCGGGGAGCTGTTTTTT	CASSLVGSGAGELFF